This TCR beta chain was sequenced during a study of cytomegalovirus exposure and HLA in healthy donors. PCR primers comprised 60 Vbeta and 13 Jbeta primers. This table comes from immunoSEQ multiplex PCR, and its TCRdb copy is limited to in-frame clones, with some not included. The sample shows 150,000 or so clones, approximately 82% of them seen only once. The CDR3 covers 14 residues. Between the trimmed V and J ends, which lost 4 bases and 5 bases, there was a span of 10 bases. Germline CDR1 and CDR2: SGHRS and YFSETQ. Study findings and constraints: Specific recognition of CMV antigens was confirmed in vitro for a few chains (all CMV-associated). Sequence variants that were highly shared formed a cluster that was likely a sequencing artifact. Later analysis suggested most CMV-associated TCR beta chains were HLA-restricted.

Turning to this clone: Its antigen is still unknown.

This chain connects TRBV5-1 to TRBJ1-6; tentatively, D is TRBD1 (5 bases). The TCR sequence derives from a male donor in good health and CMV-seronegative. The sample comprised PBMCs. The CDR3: CASSNRQNNSPLHF. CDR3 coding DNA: TGCGCCAGCAGCAACAGACAGAATAATTCACCCCTCCACTTT.